This record concerns one T cell receptor beta chain sequence. Its recognized antigen is unknown. There are no base qualities to consult, and no much larger clone falls within one base. Participants in the prospective study were aged roughly 18 to 89 years, lived in 20 to 25 United States geographic areas, and enrolled through a virtual design. To assign participants to cohorts, the prospective study relied on clinical history that participants themselves reported in a screening survey and a study questionnaire. For ImmuneRACE Cohort 3, a participant was defined as recovered based on two consecutive negative NP/OP PCR tests, clearance by a healthcare professional, or resolution of symptoms. In the prospective study, mobile phlebotomists collected whole blood, serum and a nasopharyngeal or oropharyngeal swab from each participant. Prospective study participants could optionally give additional blood draws and questionnaires over an approximately two-month period. Prospective study blood samples were shipped either frozen or at room temperature before DNA extraction.

The immunoSEQ Assay, a bias-controlled multiplex PCR, was used to amplify TCRbeta CDR3 regions from genomic DNA. For the original study's pipeline: The number of nucleated cells in each sample was estimated from the amplification of reference gene primers within the assay. Sequence reads were collapsed and filtered to measure the absolute abundance of every unique TCRbeta CDR3 rearrangement. Productive Simpson clonality was computed per sample as the square root of Simpson's diversity index over productive rearrangements. What TCRdb holds here is the immuneACCESS table cut down to in-frame rearrangements. Part of the clones is not present; checked against another copy, under half of the missing clones reflect an unresolved V gene, and the others are unexplained. The DNA was the basis for D and trimming; V, J and clone size are from that table. The sample profile shows 150,000 to 190,000 clones; around 84% of them were found once. The top ten constitute about 7.7% of the sample.

This specimen belongs to a study of blood T cell repertoires in COVID-19 (dated by TCRdb to the early 2020s). About the full investigation: Samples covering the acute and convalescent phases of COVID-19 were provided by collaborators in the United States, Italy and Spain. Samples came from the ongoing ImmuneRACE study (first 160 participants) plus 1,254 subjects from 6 global collaborators. The material from the prospective study consisted of cDNA or gDNA derived from T cells, B-cell-depleted T cells, or PBMCs. Deeply sampled blood TCRbeta repertoires from subjects exposed to, actively infected with, or recovered from COVID-19 were included in the dataset. Where available, HLA class I and class II types were obtained from metadata supplied by the sample provider rather than from assay-based typing. The repertoires were made available in a free public database intended to serve as a resource for research on the immune response to SARS-CoV-2. Sample metadata almost always included a de-identified subject ID, COVID-19 status, age in years and sex. Results the study describes overall, beyond this receptor: The amount of clinical and demographic metadata varied by source and participant and was provided uncurated.

The CDR3 starts with the cysteine, ends with the phenylalanine, and has 15 residues. The CDR3 DNA has 45 bases and is translated from base 1. The germline V gene supplies CDR1 SGHRS and CDR2 YFSETQ. V ends up 4 bases short and J 8 bases short, with an unmatched junction base count of 8. The clonotype originates from a middle-aged man who had recovered from COVID-19. The sequence joins TRBV5-1 to TRBJ2-1, with 11 middle bases fitting TRBD1. Sequenced sample: PBMCs or T cells enriched from blood (not recorded which). The DNA reads as follows: TGCGCCAGCAGCACAAGGACAGGGGGCGCGGATGAGCAGTTCTTC. Its protein is CASSTRTGGADEQFF.